This T cell receptor (beta chain) came from a study of Ad26.COV2.S vaccination and SARS-CoV-2 variants. The CDR3 is made up of 14 amino acids. Germline CDR1 and CDR2: ENHRY and SYGVKD. V lost 6 bases to trimming and J lost 5 bases; unmatched junction nucleotides: 4. Note on this clone: Antigen: not known.

Findings of the study overall: Participants given vaccine showed non-spike TCR breadth similar to that of placebo recipients.

Profiling relied on immunoSEQ multiplex PCR, and the TCRdb table lists in-frame clones only, not all of them. The sample records more than 400,000 clones, 90% being singletons. As to treatment: around 19 received Ad26.COV2.S at low or high dose, single or two shots; 5 received placebo; per-sample allocation not given. It was on day 63 after the first vaccine or placebo injection that samples were taken. The TCR sequence derives from a person aged 18-60 years who received the Ad26.COV2.S COVID-19 vaccine or a placebo. The source material was peripheral blood, sampled in a trial of Ad26.COV2.S vaccine versus placebo. The rearrangement links TRBV10-3 to TRBJ1-1; 12 bases line up with TRBD1. CDR3 bases: TGTGCCATCAGGGGGACAGGGGGCTGGACTGAAGCTTTCTTT. Amino acids: CAIRGTGGWTEAFF.